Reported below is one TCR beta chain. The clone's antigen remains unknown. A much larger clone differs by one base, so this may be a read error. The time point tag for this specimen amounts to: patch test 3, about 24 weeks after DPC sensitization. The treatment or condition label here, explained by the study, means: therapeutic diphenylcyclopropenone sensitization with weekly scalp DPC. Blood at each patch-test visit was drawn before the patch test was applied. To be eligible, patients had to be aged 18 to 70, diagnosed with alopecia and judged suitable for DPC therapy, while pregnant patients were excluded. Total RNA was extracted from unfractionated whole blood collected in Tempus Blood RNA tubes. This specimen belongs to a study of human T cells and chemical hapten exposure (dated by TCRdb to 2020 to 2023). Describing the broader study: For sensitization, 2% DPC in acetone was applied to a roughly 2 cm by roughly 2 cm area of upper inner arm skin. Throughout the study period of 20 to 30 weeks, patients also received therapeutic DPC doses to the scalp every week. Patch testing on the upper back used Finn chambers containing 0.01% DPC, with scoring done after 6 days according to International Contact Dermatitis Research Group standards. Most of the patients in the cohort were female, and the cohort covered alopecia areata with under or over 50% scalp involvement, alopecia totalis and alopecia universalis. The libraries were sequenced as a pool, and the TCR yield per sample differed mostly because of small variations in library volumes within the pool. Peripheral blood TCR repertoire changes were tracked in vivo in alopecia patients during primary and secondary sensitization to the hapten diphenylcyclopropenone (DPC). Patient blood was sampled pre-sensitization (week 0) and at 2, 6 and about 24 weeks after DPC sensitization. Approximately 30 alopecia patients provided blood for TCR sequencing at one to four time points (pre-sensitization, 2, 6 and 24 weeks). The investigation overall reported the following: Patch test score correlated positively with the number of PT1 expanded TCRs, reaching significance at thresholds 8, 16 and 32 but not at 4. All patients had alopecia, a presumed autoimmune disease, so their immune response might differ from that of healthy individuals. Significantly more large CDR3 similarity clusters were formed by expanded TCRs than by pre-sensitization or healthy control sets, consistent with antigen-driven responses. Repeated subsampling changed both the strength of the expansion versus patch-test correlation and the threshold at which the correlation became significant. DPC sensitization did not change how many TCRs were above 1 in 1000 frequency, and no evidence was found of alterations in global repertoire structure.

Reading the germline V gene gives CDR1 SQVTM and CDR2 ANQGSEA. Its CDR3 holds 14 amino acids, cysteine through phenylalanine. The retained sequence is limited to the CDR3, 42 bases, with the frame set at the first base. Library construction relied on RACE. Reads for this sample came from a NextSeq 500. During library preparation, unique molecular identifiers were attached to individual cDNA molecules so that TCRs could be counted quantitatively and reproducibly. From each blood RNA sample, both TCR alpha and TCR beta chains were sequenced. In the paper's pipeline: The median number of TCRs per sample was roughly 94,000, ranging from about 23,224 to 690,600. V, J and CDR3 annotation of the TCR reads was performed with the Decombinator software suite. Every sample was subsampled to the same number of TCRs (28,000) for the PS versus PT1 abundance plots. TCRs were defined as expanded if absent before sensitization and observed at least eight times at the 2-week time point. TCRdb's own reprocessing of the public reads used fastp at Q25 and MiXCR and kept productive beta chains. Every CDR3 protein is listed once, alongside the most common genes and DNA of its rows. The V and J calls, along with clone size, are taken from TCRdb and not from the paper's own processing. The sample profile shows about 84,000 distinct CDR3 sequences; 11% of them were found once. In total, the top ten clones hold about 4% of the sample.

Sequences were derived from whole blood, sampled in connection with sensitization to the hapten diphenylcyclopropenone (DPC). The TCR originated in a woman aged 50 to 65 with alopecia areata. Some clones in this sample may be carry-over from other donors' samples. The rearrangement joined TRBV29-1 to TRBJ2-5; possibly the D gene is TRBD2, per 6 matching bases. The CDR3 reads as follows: CSARGGRGTETQCF. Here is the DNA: TGCAGCGCCAGAGGAGGGCGGGGTACGGAGACCCAGTGCTTC.